This T cell receptor beta chain was observed in a study of blood T cell repertoires in COVID-19. Trimming cost V 5 bases and J 6 bases; bases outside gene matches: 2. The CDR3 totals 13 residues. CDR1 is SEHNR and CDR2 is FQNEAQ in the germline V gene (reference sequence). TCRdb keeps only in-frame clones here, not all; method: immunoSEQ multiplex PCR. The sample gives around 160,000 clones, roughly 76% of which show up once; 7% to 10% is in the top ten. Sequences were obtained from peripheral blood. The chain is built from TRBV7-9 and TRBJ1-2, with 11 bases lining up with TRBD1. The receptor was derived from a human donor with acute or convalescent COVID-19. The donor label of this sample is uncertain. The CDR3 region is CASSRTGGDGYTF. DNA for the CDR3: TGTGCCAGCAGCCGGACAGGGGGCGATGGCTACACCTTC.